Listed below are T cell receptor beta chains from one sample, sequenced in a study of PD-L1 blockade in urothelial cancer. This table comes from immunoSEQ multiplex PCR, and its TCRdb copy is limited to in-frame clones, with some not included. The table has some 76,000 clones, roughly nine tenths seen once; the top ten hold around 3.4%. The sample here was PBMCs, taken around atezolizumab (anti-PD-L1) treatment. These receptors were taken from a man between 60 and 70 years old with urothelial cancer. The conserved cysteine and the conserved F or W are not part of the CDR3 here. The order of the fields is V gene, J gene, CDR3 protein.

V: TRBV11-2; J: TRBJ1-1; CDR3: ASSLVPGAGTEAF
V: TRBV5-4; J: TRBJ2-1; CDR3: ASSLVRSVTGGNEQF
V: TRBV6-6; J: TRBJ2-3; CDR3: ASRHRTSGNTDTQY
V: TRBV2; J: TRBJ1-4; CDR3: ASSLDSDNEKLF
V: TRBV28; J: TRBJ2-5; CDR3: ATLQGQETQY
V: TRBV27; J: TRBJ2-7; CDR3: ASSKGTQGAGAYEQY
V: TRBV10-3; J: TRBJ1-5; CDR3: AISAHPTGVDSNQPQH
V: TRBV4-2; J: TRBJ2-1; CDR3: ASSQLAGVEQF
V: TRBV29-1; J: TRBJ1-6; CDR3: SVRTGLYNSPLH
V: TRBV7-2; J: TRBJ2-1; CDR3: ASSLSRTGVNEQF
V: TRBV6-6; J: TRBJ1-5; CDR3: ASSPGTGGQPQH
V: TRBV2; J: TRBJ2-1; CDR3: ASSEDRSSYNEQF
V: TRBV6-5; J: TRBJ2-2; CDR3: ASSYSITAQTGELF
V: TRBV19; J: TRBJ2-3; CDR3: ASSIDPGLAGVTDTQY
V: TRBV14; J: TRBJ2-3; CDR3: ASSQDWLHTDTQY
V: TRBV7-8; J: TRBJ2-1; CDR3: ASSLAFRDRSLTGQF
V: TRBV16; J: TRBJ2-7; CDR3: ASSQQGYNEQY
V: TRBV6-1; J: TRBJ1-1; CDR3: ASSGGQGRTEAF
V: TRBV6-1; J: TRBJ2-1; CDR3: ASSEAGVGQGNEQF
V: TRBV10-3; J: TRBJ1-4; CDR3: AISERLTTNEKLF
V: TRBV5-6; J: TRBJ1-1; CDR3: ASSGDSLNTEAF
V: TRBV19; J: TRBJ1-3; CDR3: ASYPGTPGNTIY
V: TRBV19; J: TRBJ2-3; CDR3: ASSSSGTTSTDTQY
V: TRBV7-9; J: TRBJ2-5; CDR3: ASSLLEGGETQY
V: TRBV4-1; J: TRBJ2-5; CDR3: ASSHPGRGAGTQY
V: TRBV13; J: TRBJ2-6; CDR3: ASSLISSGANVLT
V: TRBV7-6; J: TRBJ1-4; CDR3: ASSLTGATNEKLF
V: TRBV19; J: TRBJ1-2; CDR3: ASRETANYGYT
V: TRBV10-3; J: TRBJ1-1; CDR3: AISEIGNTEAF
V: TRBV5-5; J: TRBJ2-5; CDR3: ASSLAGGETQY
V: TRBV19; J: TRBJ2-7; CDR3: ASSSWAPVYEQY
V: TRBV21-1; J: TRBJ2-2; CDR3: ASSKGISGELF
V: TRBV5-5; J: TRBJ2-2; CDR3: ASSFLQGTANTGELF
V: TRBV11-2; J: TRBJ2-1; CDR3: ASSPWDRSLGNEQF
V: TRBV9; J: TRBJ2-1; CDR3: ASSVTPGLAGREQF
V: TRBV6-6; J: TRBJ2-7; CDR3: ASTDRTGNSYEQY
V: TRBV7-8; J: TRBJ2-5; CDR3: ASSLPTLQETQY
V: TRBV6-5; J: TRBJ2-1; CDR3: ASSRTSVRDEQF
V: TRBV19; J: TRBJ1-6; CDR3: ASNDPGQGQNSPLH
V: TRBV2; J: TRBJ1-5; CDR3: ASSEDGSFNQPQH
V: TRBV5-4; J: TRBJ1-1; CDR3: ASTTGGGTEAF
V: TRBV30; J: TRBJ1-5; CDR3: AWRSVRDPSGGQPQH
V: TRBV18; J: TRBJ2-3; CDR3: ASSPGTLTDTQY
V: TRBV28; J: TRBJ1-1; CDR3: ASRGTDYTEAF
V: TRBV5-1; J: TRBJ2-5; CDR3: ASSPLAGPQETQY
V: TRBV4-3; J: TRBJ2-3; CDR3: ASSRHGGKDRRTDTQY
V: TRBV6-4; J: TRBJ1-1; CDR3: ASSPEGGLRNTEAF